This TCR beta chain was retrieved from a study of CD8 T cells in Susac syndrome. The multiple sclerosis controls were treatment-naive patients affected by stable or active relapsing-remitting disease. CD8+ and CD4+ T cells were negatively isolated; TEMRA cells were FACS-enriched. Random hexamers were used to reverse transcribe an amount of roughly 0.45 to 1 ug RNA. Amplification of TCR beta CDR3 was carried out by immunoSEQ multiplex PCR, which covered 54 Vbeta and 13 Jbeta segments. From the immunoSEQ multiplex PCR reads, TCRdb called clonotypes with MiXCR, one entry per CDR3 protein. The sample lists 200,000 to 300,000 distinct CDR3 sequences; over 85% were seen once. The CDR3 length is 14 residues. V was clipped by 6 bases and J by 0 bases, with 9 bases between them. CDR1 and CDR2 from the germline V gene are SNHLY and FYNNEI.

Sequencing was done on a sample of CD4+ T cells from PBMCs. The chain couples TRBV2 to TRBJ1-3; D remains ambiguous. This TCR came from a human donor with multiple sclerosis. CDR3 region: CASRVAGSGNTIYF. CDR3 coding DNA: TGTGCCAGCAGAGTAGCCGGCTCTGGAAACACCATATATTTT. The full variable domain, with the rest looked up from reference TRBV2 and TRBJ1-3, is EPEVTQTPSHQVTQMGQEVILRCVPISNHLYFYWYRQILGQKVEFLVSFYNNEISEKSEIFDDQFSVERPDGSNFTLKIRSTKLEDSAMYFCASRVAGSGNTIYFGEGSWLTVV.